One T cell receptor (beta chain) is described in this entry. At one of its ends the junction is not consistent with the germline gene, which may arise from a read error. CDR1 SSHAT and CDR2 FNYEAQ come from the germline V gene (reference sequence). The length of the CDR3 is 16 residues. The sample is drawn from a study of blood T cells in healthy people across ages. The authors ran a second PCR of 7 to 11 cycles using a sample-barcoded 5' primer and a J-beta primer mix. TCRdb re-derived calls from the 5' RACE reads in MiXCR, one entry per CDR3 protein. The data show roughly 560,000 distinct CDR3 sequences, with less than 25% seen just once and approximately 8.7% held by the top ten. These sequences were also reported in another study, on T cells of mothers and their children.

This sequence was found in a boy between 5 and 17 years old in good health. The sequenced sample consisted of blood. The chain combines TRBV7-7 with TRBJ2-1, with D perhaps matching TRBD2 (6 bases). In DNA form, the CDR3 reads TGTGCTAGCAGTCCCCTAGCGACTTACTCCTACAATGAGCAGTTCTTC. This gives the protein CASSPLATYSYNEQFF.